These 26 T cell receptor beta chains came from one sample sequenced in a study of blood T cell repertoires in COVID-19. The data were produced by immunoSEQ multiplex PCR, yet TCRdb's version contains in-frame clones alone and is incomplete. The data contain approximately 300,000 clones, 90% of them singletons. Sequencing was carried out using PBMCs or T cells enriched from blood (not recorded which). The receptors were sampled from a woman between 18 and 30 years old with acute COVID-19.

The rearrangement uses TRBV28 and TRBJ1-2; 7 bases line up with TRBD1. This CDR3 has 16 amino acids. The germline CDR1 and CDR2 sequences are MDHEN and SYDVKM. V dropped 6 bases and J dropped 5; count of bases not matched to a gene: 15. The CDR3 DNA follows: TGTGCCAGCAGGCCGACAGGGACCCTTTTGGGGTATGGCTACACCTTC. The encoded protein is CASRPTGTLLGYGYTF.

This chain connects TRBV12-3 or TRBV12-4 to TRBJ1-2, with a possible D match to TRBD1 (6 bases). The germline V and J ends were trimmed by 7 bases and 4 bases, with 10 bases remaining between them. The length of the CDR3 is 12 residues. The CDR3 loop reads CASILDSYGYTF. The CDR3 coding sequence is TGTGCCAGCATCCTGGACAGCTATGGCTACACCTTC.

V and J are TRBV30 and TRBJ2-1, with 9 nucleotides matching TRBD1. The CDR3 has 14 amino acids. Germline V CDR1 and CDR2: GTSNPN, SVGIG (reference sequence). Germline trimming cut 6 bases from V and 8 bases from J; bases unmatched to any gene: 11. The DNA of the CDR3 is TGTGCCTGTATCCCGGGACAGGGTCTAGATGAGCAGTTCTTC. Translating it yields CACIPGQGLDEQFF.

This clone was counted only a few times. The rearrangement uses TRBV28 and TRBJ1-2; D is ambiguous. The CDR3 is 12 residues long. The V end lost 2 bases, the J end lost 7 bases, and 8 bases lay between the germline ends. Germline CDR1 is MDHEN and CDR2 is SYDVKM. The CDR3 nucleotides are TGTGCCAGCAGTTTAAGTGTGAGTGGCTACACCTTC. Its translation is CASSLSVSGYTF.

The rearrangement joins TRBV27 to TRBJ2-7; TRBD2 agrees at 9 bases. Trimming took 5 bases from V and 5 from J; bases not matched to a gene: 7. The CDR3 has 14 amino acids. From germline, CDR1 is MNHEY and CDR2 SMNVEV (reference sequence). As DNA, the CDR3 is TGTGCCAGCAGTCTTAGCGGGAGCCCCCACGAGCAGTACTTC. This gives the protein CASSLSGSPHEQYF.

This chain connects TRBV27 to TRBJ2-2; 9 nucleotides agree with TRBD2. The CDR3 length is 16 residues. V shed 4 bases, J shed 6 bases, and the junction held 9 bases outside the gene matches. Germline lookup yields CDR1 MNHEY and CDR2 SMNVEV (reference sequence). CDR3 nucleotides: TGTGCCAGCAGTTCAACTAGCGGGCCGCATCCCGGGGAGCTGTTTTTT. Its translation: CASSSTSGPHPGELFF.

The chain employs TRBV15 and TRBJ2-2; 10 positions agree with TRBD2. CDR1 is LNHNV and CDR2 is YYDKDF in the germline V gene (reference sequence). This CDR3 has 16 amino acids. The CDR3 region is CAPPASGSLGTGELFF. CDR3 nucleotides: TGTGCGCCGCCGGCTAGCGGGAGCCTTGGGACCGGGGAGCTGTTTTTT. Full variable domain (remainder filled in from reference TRBV15 and TRBJ2-2): DAMVIQNPRYQVTQFGKPVTLSCSQTLNHNVMYWYQQKSSQAPKLLFHYYDKDFNNEADTPDNFQSRRPNTSFCFLDIRSPGLGDTAMYLCAPPASGSLGTGELFFGEGSRLTVL.

V is TRBV7-9 and J is TRBJ1-1; 11 bases line up with TRBD1. V shed 3 bases and J 4 bases; nucleotides not matched to a gene: 1. Germline lookup yields CDR1 SEHNR and CDR2 FQNEAQ (reference sequence). This CDR3 comprises 14 residues. This CDR3 is CASSFGQGATEAFF. CDR3 DNA: TGTGCCAGCAGCTTCGGACAGGGGGCCACTGAAGCTTTCTTT.

This sequence joins TRBV28 and TRBJ2-5; 14 nucleotides agree with TRBD2. V lost 2 bases and J lost 4; bases outside the gene matches: 3. The CDR3 spans 16 residues. Per the germline V gene, CDR1 is MDHEN and CDR2 is SYDVKM. This CDR3 is CASSLAGTSGRETQYF. In DNA form, the CDR3 reads TGTGCCAGCAGTTTAGCTGGGACTAGCGGGAGAGAGACCCAGTACTTC.

The chain recombines TRBV5-4 with TRBJ1-1; D is ambiguous. V shed 9 bases and J shed 6 bases, with 9 bases lying between them. The CDR3 is 10 amino acids. The germline CDR1 and CDR2 sequences are SGHNT and YYREEE (reference sequence). CDR3 nucleotide sequence: TGTGCCACCAAGCGGGCTGAAGCTTTCTTT. It encodes CATKRAEAFF.

The chain links TRBV6-1 to TRBJ1-6; the D gene is possibly TRBD1 (6 bases). Germline assignment: CDR1 MNHNS and CDR2 SASEGT. Trimming pared 3 bases from V and 9 bases from J, leaving 12 bases between. This CDR3 contains 14 residues. The chain's CDR3 is CASSDRGKVSPLHF. The DNA for the CDR3 is TGTGCCAGCAGTGACAGGGGTAAGGTTTCACCCCTCCACTTT.

J is TRBJ2-1 and V is TRBV7-9, with D unresolved. V dropped 5 bases and J dropped 7 bases, with 18 bases sitting between them. CDR3 size: 15 residues. Germline CDR1 and CDR2: SEHNR and FQNEAQ (reference sequence). CDR3 DNA: TGTGCCAGCAGCCGTAGTCGATCGGTGAGAAATGAGCAGTTCTTC. Translating gives CASSRSRSVRNEQFF.

The chain is built from TRBV15 and TRBJ2-1, with 12 bases lining up with TRBD2. Germline V gives CDR1 LNHNV, CDR2 YYDKDF (reference sequence). There are 16 residues in the CDR3. V lost 4 bases to trimming and J lost 8 bases; unmatched junction nucleotides: 9. The CDR3 protein is CATSIMTSGSSHEQFF. The CDR3 DNA reads TGTGCCACCAGCATCATGACTAGCGGGAGTTCCCATGAGCAGTTCTTC.

The genes are TRBV28 and TRBJ2-7; the match to TRBD1 covers 7 bases. CDR1 is MDHEN, CDR2 SYDVKM, per germline. J lost 4 bases, V lost 6 bases, and 12 bases had no gene match. The CDR3 loop spans 15 amino acids. This CDR3 is CASSPNRDSLYEQYF. The DNA for the CDR3 is TGTGCCAGCAGCCCCAACCGGGACAGCCTTTACGAGCAGTACTTC.

This chain links TRBV15 with TRBJ2-1; D remains unclear. This CDR3 is 12 amino acids long. V lost 1 base, J lost 7 bases, and 5 bases lay in between. CDR1 LNHNV and CDR2 YYDKDF come from the germline V gene (reference sequence). The CDR3 nucleotides read TGTGCCACCAGCAGAGCAGCGAATGAGCAGTTCTTC. This encodes CATSRAANEQFF.

This chain uses TRBV30 with TRBJ1-2, with 9 bases matching TRBD1. This CDR3 comprises 13 residues. CDR1 and CDR2 (germline): GTSNPN, SVGIG (reference sequence). Trimming cost V 8 bases and J 5 bases; bases outside gene matches: 9. In DNA, the CDR3 is TGTGCCACATCCGGGACAGGGAGATATGGCTACACCTTC. Translated, it gives CATSGTGRYGYTF.

V is TRBV7-3 and J is TRBJ1-1; tentative D call: TRBD1 (5 bases). Deletions cut 5 bases from V and 1 base from J, with 11 bases between. The CDR3 extends over 14 amino acids. Per the germline V gene, CDR1 is SGHTA and CDR2 is FQGTGA. The chain's CDR3 is CASSAMGQNTEAFF. In DNA, the CDR3 is TGTGCCAGCAGCGCCATGGGGCAGAACACTGAAGCTTTCTTT.

The rearrangement joins TRBV7-3 to TRBJ1-3; D is unclear. The CDR3 contains 15 residues. Trimming stripped 5 bases from V and 0 bases from J, with 11 bases between. The germline gives CDR1 SGHTA, CDR2 FQGTGA. CDR3 loop: CASSQLPGSGNTIYF. As DNA, the CDR3 is TGTGCCAGCAGCCAACTTCCAGGCTCTGGAAACACCATATATTTT.

This chain joins TRBV18 and TRBJ2-7; 10 bases match TRBD2. Germline assignment: CDR1 KGHSH and CDR2 LQKENI. The CDR3 covers 15 residues. The V gene end was trimmed by 5 bases and the J gene end by 4 bases; junction bases not matched to a gene: 8. This CDR3 reads CASSDSGTSVYEQYF. CDR3 nucleotides: TGTGCCAGCTCAGATTCCGGGACTAGCGTGTACGAGCAGTACTTC.

V gene TRBV5-1 combines with J gene TRBJ2-1; TRBD2 matches 14 bases. With V trimmed by 2 bases and J by 0 bases, 10 bases remained unmatched. Germline V gives CDR1 SGHRS, CDR2 YFSETQ. This CDR3 has 20 amino acids. In DNA form, the CDR3 reads TGCGCCAGCAGCTTCCTTGCCGGGACTAGCGGGAGTACCTCCTACAATGAGCAGTTCTTC. Residues: CASSFLAGTSGSTSYNEQFF.

This clone was seen more than once but under ten times. The rearrangement links TRBV5-1 to TRBJ1-2; TRBD1 matches at 11 bases. This CDR3 contains 14 residues. The germline CDR1 and CDR2 sequences are SGHRS and YFSETQ. J gave up 8 bases and V 4 bases, and 7 bases lay outside the gene matches. The CDR3, as DNA: TGCGCCAGCAGCGCCGGACAGGGGGCTGAAGGCTACACCTTC. Translated, it gives CASSAGQGAEGYTF.

The gene calls are TRBV27 and TRBJ1-1; tentatively, D is TRBD1 (6 bases). Germline V lookup: CDR1 MNHEY, CDR2 SMNVEV (reference sequence). V dropped 2 bases and J dropped 3 bases, with 7 bases sitting between them. CDR3 size: 13 residues. The CDR3 loop is CASSLGGHTEAFF. The CDR3 DNA sequence: TGTGCCAGCAGTTTAGGGGGCCACACTGAAGCTTTCTTT.

This chain connects TRBV18 to TRBJ2-1, with 8 bases fitting TRBD2. Germline V gives CDR1 KGHSH, CDR2 LQKENI. The CDR3 is 17 residues long. With V trimmed by 2 bases and J by 5 bases, 11 bases remained unmatched. CDR3: CASSPARGTRNHNEQFF. The DNA for the CDR3 is TGTGCCAGCTCACCAGCGCGGGGGACTAGGAATCACAATGAGCAGTTCTTC.

The rearrangement links TRBV29-1 to TRBJ2-5; 8 bases agree with TRBD2. The CDR3 has 20 amino acids. Unmatched junction bases numbered 27, after V lost 6 bases and J lost 3 bases. The V gene's germline CDR1 is SQVTM and CDR2 ANQGSEA. CDR3 sequence reads: CSVRDLRASGPAEIKETQYF. In DNA, the CDR3 is TGCAGCGTCCGCGACCTTCGCGCTAGCGGGCCCGCAGAGATAAAAGAGACCCAGTACTTC.

The rearrangement joins TRBV27 to TRBJ2-1; 7 bases line up with TRBD2. CDR3 size: 14 residues. Trimming cost V 5 bases and J 8 bases; bases outside gene matches: 9. Germline CDR1 MNHEY, CDR2 SMNVEV (reference sequence). The DNA for the CDR3 is TGTGCCAGCAGTCCCCGGGACTACGGGGATGAGCAGTTCTTC. It yields the protein CASSPRDYGDEQFF.

This sequence joins TRBV28 and TRBJ1-1; D gene ambiguous. CDR1 MDHEN and CDR2 SYDVKM come from the germline V gene. Trimming took 8 bases from V and 4 from J, leaving 11 bases between them. The CDR3 sequence is 12 residues long. CDR3 nucleotides: TGTGCCAGCGGGCAGGTGGTCACTGAAGCTTTCTTT. Residues: CASGQVVTEAFF.